One and the same sample provided the 3 T cell receptor beta chains below, sequenced in a study of T cells after yellow fever vaccination. TCRdb reanalysed the 5' RACE reads using MiXCR and keeps one entry per CDR3 protein. The table includes hundreds of thousands of distinct CDR3 sequences, roughly 12% detected once. Sequencing used PBMCs, obtained on the day of the yellow fever booster vaccination. The receptor source for this set is a young man who received the YFV17D yellow fever vaccine.

The chain employs TRBV28 and TRBJ2-1; D call uncertain. CDR1 and CDR2 from the germline V gene are MDHEN and SYDVKM. V was cut by 5 bases and J by 8 bases, with 10 bases left in between. The CDR3 totals 12 residues. This CDR3 is CASSIIADEQFF. CDR3 nucleotide sequence: TGTGCCAGCAGTATCATAGCTGATGAGCAGTTCTTC.

The chain has TRBV7-2 and TRBJ2-3; no definite D call. With 5 bases removed from V and 4 bases from J, the gap between germline ends came to 10 bases. The CDR3 length is 13 residues. Germline V gene data show CDR1 as SGHTA and CDR2 as FQGNSA. CDR3 amino acids: CASSPNFADTQYF. DNA of the CDR3: TGTGCCAGCAGCCCGAATTTTGCAGATACGCAGTATTTT.

This clonotype was observed a few times. The chain has TRBV4-3 and TRBJ2-5; 13 bases are shared with TRBD2. V trimming: 3 bases; J trimming: 3 bases; junction bases outside the gene matches: 4. The CDR3 consists of 16 residues. Germline assignment: CDR1 LGHNA and CDR2 YSLEER. CDR3 nucleotides: TGCGCCAGCAGCCAGGAAGGGACTAGCGGGAAAGAGACCCAGTACTTC. Translating gives CASSQEGTSGKETQYF.